This TCR beta chain appears in the sequencing data of a study of blood T cell repertoires in COVID-19. Looking at the study overall: Both acute and convalescent COVID-19 samples were obtained from the United States, Italy and Spain. In each case, the material was cDNA or gDNA derived from T cells, B-cell-depleted T cells, or PBMCs.

The authors' processing: The authors estimated nucleated cell counts from reference gene primer amplification. Using immunoSEQ multiplex PCR, the repertoire was profiled, and TCRdb retains in-frame clones only, with some absent. The DNA gave D and trimming, while V, J and clone size come from that table. The sample yields about 220,000 clones, 82% seen once. In germline, CDR1 is KGHSH, CDR2 LQKENI. This CDR3 is built from 16 residues. V shed 6 bases, J shed 5 bases, and the junction held 6 bases outside the gene matches. Source material: PBMCs or T cells enriched from blood (not recorded which). The source is a woman aged 55 to 70 who had recovered from COVID-19. The chain couples TRBV18 to TRBJ2-4, with 14 bases aligning to TRBD2. CDR3: CASSRGTSGSQNIQYF. In nucleotides, the CDR3 is TGTGCCAGCTCCCGGGGGACTAGCGGGAGCCAAAACATTCAGTACTTC.